The rows below give T cell receptor beta chains drawn from one sample of a study of T cells in localized non-small cell lung cancer. Assay used: immunoSEQ multiplex PCR; TCRdb lists only in-frame clones, some missing. The sample holds 3,000 to 4,000 clones, 15% to 25% seen once. This specimen consisted of lung tumor tissue, obtained before any cancer treatment. The receptors originated from a female donor older than 55 with stage II lung adenocarcinoma. The CDR3 runs from the conserved cysteine through the conserved F or W. A D gene is named only where the DNA matches it firmly. Where a row states a size, it is once, few, many or the class of an expanded clone; other rows omit it.

V,D,J,size,DNA,CDR3
TRBV14,.,TRBJ1-1,.,TGTGCCAGCAGCCAAGATTGGGACGGCGGACGTCACACTGAAGCTTTCTTT,CASSQDWDGGRHTEAFF
TRBV9,TRBD2,TRBJ2-2,medium-sized,TGTGCCAGCAGCGGACTAGCGGGAGACACGAACACCGGGGAGCTGTTTTTT,CASSGLAGDTNTGELFF
TRBV18,.,TRBJ1-5,large,TGTGCCAGCTCACCTGACCGAATTGGACAGCCCCAGCATTTT,CASSPDRIGQPQHF
TRBV14,TRBD1,TRBJ1-2,.,TGTGCCAGCAGCCATGAAGGACAGGGATATTATGGCTACACCTTC,CASSHEGQGYYGYTF
TRBV11-3,TRBD2,TRBJ2-3,few,TGTGCCAGCAGCTCGCGGGAGGCCAACACAGATACGCAGTATTTT,CASSSREANTDTQYF
TRBV19,TRBD1,TRBJ1-5,.,TGTGCCAGTAGCACAGGGACAGCTAGCAATCAGCCCCAGCATTTT,CASSTGTASNQPQHF
TRBV28,.,TRBJ1-2,few,TGTGCCAGCAGTTCCGTCGGGGGGGACCCTTATGGCTACACCTTC,CASSSVGGDPYGYTF
TRBV30,.,TRBJ1-6,.,TGTGCCTGGAGACAGGGAGATTCACCCCTCCACTTT,CAWRQGDSPLHF
TRBV19,TRBD1,TRBJ1-5,.,TGTGCCAGTAGTTCACGGACAGGGTTAGGGAATCAGCCCCAGCATTTT,CASSSRTGLGNQPQHF
TRBV18,.,TRBJ1-3,few,TGTGCCAGCTCACCGGGATACTCTGGAAACACCATATATTTT,CASSPGYSGNTIYF
TRBV28,.,TRBJ2-1,.,TGTGCCAGCAGGTCAATTGATGGGGTGCAGTTCTTC,CASRSIDGVQFF
TRBV19,TRBD1,TRBJ1-5,once,TGTGCCAGTAGTACCTACAGGGGTCGCAATCAGCCCCAGCATTTT,CASSTYRGRNQPQHF
TRBV11-3,TRBD2,TRBJ2-7,many,TGTGCCAGCAGCTTAGGTTCTTATAGCGGGAGGAACGAGCAGTACTTC,CASSLGSYSGRNEQYF
TRBV11-3,TRBD1,TRBJ1-5,medium-sized,TGTGCCAGCAGCTTGGAGGGGGCAGTTCAGCCCCAGCATTTT,CASSLEGAVQPQHF
TRBV19,.,TRBJ1-1,medium-sized,TGTGCCAGTAGTATCGGTGGGAACACTGAAGCTTTCTTT,CASSIGGNTEAFF
TRBV18,TRBD1,TRBJ2-5,.,TGTGCCAGCTCACCACGCGACAGGGGAGGAGAGACCCAGTACTTC,CASSPRDRGGETQYF
TRBV6-8,.,TRBJ2-1,few,TGTGCCATCAGCGATAGGAGGGAAAGTGAGCAGTTCTTC,CAISDRRESEQFF
TRBV11-3,TRBD1,TRBJ2-6,medium-sized,TGTGCCAGCAGCCCGGCGACAGGGTCCTCTGGGGCCAACGTCCTGACTTTC,CASSPATGSSGANVLTF
TRBV30,.,TRBJ1-3,few,TGTGCCTGGAAAGCCTCTGGAAACACCATATATTTT,CAWKASGNTIYF
TRBV6-8,.,TRBJ1-6,medium-sized,TGTGCCAGCAGTTACAGTCAGGGAGACAATTCACCCCTCCACTTT,CASSYSQGDNSPLHF
TRBV6-7,.,TRBJ2-7,.,TGTGCCAGCAGTTACTCAGGGAGAGAGCAGTACTTC,CASSYSGREQYF
TRBV6-8,TRBD2,TRBJ2-1,.,TGTGCCAGCAGTATAAGGCGGGAGGTCTACAATGAGCAGTTCTTC,CASSIRREVYNEQFF
TRBV11-3,.,TRBJ1-3,few,TGTGCCAGCAGCTTTCGGCCCTCTGGAAACACCATATATTTT,CASSFRPSGNTIYF
TRBV11-3,TRBD1,TRBJ1-6,few,TGTGCCAGCAGCCGGGACAGGGTTAATTCACCCCTCCACTTT,CASSRDRVNSPLHF
TRBV28,.,TRBJ2-1,few,TGTGCCAGCGACTCCCGTTTCTACAATGAGCAGTTCTTC,CASDSRFYNEQFF
TRBV11-3,.,TRBJ2-7,medium-sized,TGTGCCAGCAGCCGGGACAAAAGACCCTACGAGCAGTACTTC,CASSRDKRPYEQYF
TRBV15,TRBD1,TRBJ2-1,large,TGTGCCACCAGCAGAGGGCTCTCGGGACAGGGGGCTGGTGAGCAGTTCTTC,CATSRGLSGQGAGEQFF
TRBV19,TRBD1,TRBJ2-7,.,TGTGCCAGTATGTCGGTGGACAGGGGCGAGCAGTACTTC,CASMSVDRGEQYF
TRBV29-1,TRBD2,TRBJ2-7,.,TGCAGCGTTTCTAGCGGGAGAAGTGACGAGCAGTACTTC,CSVSSGRSDEQYF
TRBV28,.,TRBJ2-3,few,TGTGCCAGCAGCCTGACAGGGAGGAGTGCAGATACGCAGTATTTT,CASSLTGRSADTQYF
TRBV28,.,TRBJ2-3,.,TGTGCCAGCAGTCCCTCCCGGGGAAGAACAGATACGCAGTATTTT,CASSPSRGRTDTQYF
TRBV10-3,.,TRBJ2-2,few,TGTGCCATCAGTGAGTTAGGGACTGGGGAGCTGTTTTTT,CAISELGTGELFF
TRBV25-1,.,TRBJ2-5,.,TGTGCCAGCAGTGATCGGGGGGCCCAGGAGACCCAGTACTTC,CASSDRGAQETQYF
TRBV6-8,TRBD2,TRBJ2-1,few,TGTGCCAGTCAAACCCTACGAGCGGGAGGTAGCTACAATGAGCAGTTCTTC,CASQTLRAGGSYNEQFF
TRBV11-3,.,TRBJ1-6,few,TGTGCCAGCAGCGACACGGGACTAAATTCACCCCTCCACTTT,CASSDTGLNSPLHF
TRBV11-3,.,TRBJ2-4,many,TGTGCCAGCAGGTCCGGAAGGGGGAAAAACATTCAGTACTTC,CASRSGRGKNIQYF
TRBV11-3,TRBD2,TRBJ2-2,few,TGTGCCAGCAGCTTGGAGAAAGCGGGAAGGGAGCTGTTTTTT,CASSLEKAGRELFF
TRBV18,.,TRBJ2-1,few,TGTGCCAGCTCACCTCGGGGCGGGGAGTCGAAAGGTTACAATGAGCAGTTCTTC,CASSPRGGESKGYNEQFF
TRBV11-3,TRBD2,TRBJ2-1,few,TGTGCCAGCAGCTCCTTTCGTCTAGCGGGAGGTTACAATGAGCAGTTCTTC,CASSSFRLAGGYNEQFF
TRBV19,TRBD1,TRBJ1-1,medium-sized,TGTGCCTCCTCCCTGGGAATGACAGGGGCAGGCGCTTTCTTT,CASSLGMTGAGAFF
TRBV6-1,.,TRBJ2-1,medium-sized,TGTGCCAGCAGTGAAGGACGGGGATTGGGAAATGAGCAGTTCTTC,CASSEGRGLGNEQFF
TRBV11-3,TRBD2,TRBJ2-2,medium-sized,TGTGCCAGCAGCTTAGGCGGGGGAAACACCGGGGAGCTGTTTTTT,CASSLGGGNTGELFF
TRBV11-3,TRBD2,TRBJ2-1,few,TGTGCCAGCAGCGTGACTAGCGGGTACTCCTACAATGAGCAGTTCTTC,CASSVTSGYSYNEQFF